A selection of T cell receptor beta chains follows, all from one sample in a study of blood T cell repertoires in COVID-19. The repertoire was sequenced with immunoSEQ multiplex PCR; TCRdb's copy has only in-frame clones and lacks some. The repertoire consists of some 63,000 clones, with 65% to 80% occurring once and the leading ten covering 25% to 35%. Sample: peripheral blood. The receptors here all came from a human donor in a cohort sampled during active COVID-19. Each CDR3 is given without its conserved first and last residue. The order of the fields is V gene, CDR3 protein.

TRBV27,ASSLGRPGARSRYEQY
TRBV18,ASSPGGYYEQY
TRBV9,ASSVATGGSSTDTQY
TRBV5-6,ASSLGLAPPGETQY
TRBV3-1/TRBV3-2,ASSQRGTGGQPQH
TRBV10-3,AIRSPRDREQF
TRBV5-8,ASSTGTGINYGYT
TRBV5-1,ASSRQMNTEAF
TRBV5-1,ASAGLAVPNEQF
TRBV7-3,ASSDGINTEAF
TRBV5-1,ASSHVRQHNEQF
TRBV5-1,ASSGQPTNYGYT
TRBV7-9,ASSLLAGVTNTGELF
TRBV5-1,ASSLISGSWEQY
TRBV5-1,ASSLGLAGSTDTQY
TRBV4-2,ASSQEVGGYEQY
TRBV6-5,ASRRKGTEEETQY
TRBV4-1,ASSQAPTGNSRYEQY
TRBV6-5,ASSPGTVNTGELF
TRBV2,ASSERTSGSFGDTQY
TRBV7-3,ASAAEYNSPLH
TRBV7-2,ASSLIGTEIYT
TRBV3-1/TRBV3-2,ASSHHRAVGYEQY
TRBV28,ATSTLDRELEEQY
TRBV4-3,ASSQDRAGSTYEQY
TRBV9,ASSVAGDSYNEQF
TRBV7-8,ASSPREGLYNEQF
TRBV24-1,ATSDKGLAGVSGIDEQF
TRBV6-4,ASKVQTSADTQY
TRBV18,ATDSGGETQY
TRBV7-9,ASSRGATEAF
TRBV5-1,ASTLDGQGLTEAF
TRBV28,ASREVNEQF
TRBV30,AWSGGMPPLH
TRBV9,ASSPYRASSYEQY
TRBV7-2,ASSLPYEREFSYNEQF
TRBV9,ASSPLSGTGDTQY
TRBV5-1,ASSSPGQGVNTEAF
TRBV6-2/TRBV6-3,ASSYWAQPQH